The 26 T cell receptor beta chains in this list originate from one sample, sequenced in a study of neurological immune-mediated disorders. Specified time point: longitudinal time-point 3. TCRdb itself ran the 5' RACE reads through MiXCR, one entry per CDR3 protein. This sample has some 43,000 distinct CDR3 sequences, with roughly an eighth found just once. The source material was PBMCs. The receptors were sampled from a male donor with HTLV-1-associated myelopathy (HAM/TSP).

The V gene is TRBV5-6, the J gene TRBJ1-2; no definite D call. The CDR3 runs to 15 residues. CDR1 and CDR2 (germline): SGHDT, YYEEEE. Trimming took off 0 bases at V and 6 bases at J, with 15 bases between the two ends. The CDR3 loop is CASSLAPEASHGYTF. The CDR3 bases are TGTGCCAGCAGCTTGGCCCCCGAGGCGTCTCATGGCTACACCTTC.

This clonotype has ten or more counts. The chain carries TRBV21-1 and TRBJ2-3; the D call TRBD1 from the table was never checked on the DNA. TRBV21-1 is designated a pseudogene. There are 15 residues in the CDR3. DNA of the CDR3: TGTGCCAGCAGCAAAACGGACAGGGTAAAAGATACGCAGTATTTT. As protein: CASSKTDRVKDTQYF.

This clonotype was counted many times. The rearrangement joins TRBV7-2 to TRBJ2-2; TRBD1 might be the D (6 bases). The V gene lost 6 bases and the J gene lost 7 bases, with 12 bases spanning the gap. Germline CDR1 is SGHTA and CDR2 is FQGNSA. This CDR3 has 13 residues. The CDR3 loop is CASRLGGGGELFF. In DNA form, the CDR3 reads TGTGCCAGCAGGCTAGGGGGTGGCGGGGAGCTGTTTTTT.

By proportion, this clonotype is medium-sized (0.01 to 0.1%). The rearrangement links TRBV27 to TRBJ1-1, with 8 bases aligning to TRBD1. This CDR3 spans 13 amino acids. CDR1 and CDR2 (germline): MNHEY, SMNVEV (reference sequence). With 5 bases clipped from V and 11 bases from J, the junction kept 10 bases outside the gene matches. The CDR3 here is CASSDRGPERAFF. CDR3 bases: TGTGCCAGCAGTGACAGGGGTCCGGAAAGGGCTTTCTTT.

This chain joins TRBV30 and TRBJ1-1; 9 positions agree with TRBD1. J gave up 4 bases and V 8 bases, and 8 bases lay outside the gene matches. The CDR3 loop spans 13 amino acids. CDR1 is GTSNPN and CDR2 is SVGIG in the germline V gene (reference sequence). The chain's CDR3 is CAGVTGGPTEAFF. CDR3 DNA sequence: TGTGCCGGGGTGACAGGGGGGCCCACTGAAGCTTTCTTT.

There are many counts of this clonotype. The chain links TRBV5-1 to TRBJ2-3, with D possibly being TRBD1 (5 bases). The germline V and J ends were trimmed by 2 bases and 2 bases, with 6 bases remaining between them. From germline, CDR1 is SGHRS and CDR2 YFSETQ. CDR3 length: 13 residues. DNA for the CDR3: TGCGCCAGCAGCTTACAGGACACAGATACGCAGTATTTT. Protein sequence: CASSLQDTDTQYF.

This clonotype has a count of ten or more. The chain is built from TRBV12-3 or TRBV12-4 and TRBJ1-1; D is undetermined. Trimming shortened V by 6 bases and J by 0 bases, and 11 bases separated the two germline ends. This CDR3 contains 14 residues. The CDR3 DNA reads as TGTGCCAGCAGACTACAAACAATGAACACTGAAGCTTTCTTT. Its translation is CASRLQTMNTEAFF.

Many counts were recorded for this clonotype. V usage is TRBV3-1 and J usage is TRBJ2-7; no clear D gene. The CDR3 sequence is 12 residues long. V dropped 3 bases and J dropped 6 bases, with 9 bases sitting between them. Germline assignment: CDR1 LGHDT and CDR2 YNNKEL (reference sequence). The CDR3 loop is CASSQGLGEQYF. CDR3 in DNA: TGTGCCAGCAGCCAGGGATTAGGCGAGCAGTACTTC.

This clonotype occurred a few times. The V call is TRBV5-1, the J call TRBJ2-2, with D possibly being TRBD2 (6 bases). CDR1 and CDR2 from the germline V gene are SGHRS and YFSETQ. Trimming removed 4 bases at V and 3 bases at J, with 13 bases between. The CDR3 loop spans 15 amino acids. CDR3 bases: TGCGCCAGCAGCACGGGACTCCTCGACACCGGGGAGCTGTTTTTT. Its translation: CASSTGLLDTGELFF. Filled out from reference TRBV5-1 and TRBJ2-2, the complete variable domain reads KAGVTQTPRYLIKTRGQQVTLSCSPISGHRSVSWYQQTPGQGLQFLFEYFSETQRNKGNFPGRFSGRQFSNSRSEMNVSTLELGDSALYLCASSTGLLDTGELFFGEGSRLTVL.

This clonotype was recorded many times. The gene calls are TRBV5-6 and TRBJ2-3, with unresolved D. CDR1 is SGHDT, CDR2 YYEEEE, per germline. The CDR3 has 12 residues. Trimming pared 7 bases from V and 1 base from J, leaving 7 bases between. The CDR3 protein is CASYAGTDTQYF. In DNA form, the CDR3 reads TGTGCCAGCTATGCGGGCACAGATACGCAGTATTTT.

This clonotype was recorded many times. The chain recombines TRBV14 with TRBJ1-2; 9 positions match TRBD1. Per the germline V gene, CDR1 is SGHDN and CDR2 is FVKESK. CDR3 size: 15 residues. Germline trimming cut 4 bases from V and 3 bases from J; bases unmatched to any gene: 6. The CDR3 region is CASSPGTGYDYGYTF. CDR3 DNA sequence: TGTGCCAGCAGCCCCGGGACAGGGTACGACTATGGCTACACCTTC.

CDR3 nucleotides: TGCGCCAGCAGCCAAGGGGACACCTCTAATGAAAAACTGTTTTTT. This sequence encodes CASSQGDTSNEKLFF. The gene calls are TRBV4-3 and TRBJ1-4; D possibly corresponds to TRBD1 (6 bases). CDR3 length: 15 residues. CDR1 is LGHNA, CDR2 YSLEER, per germline. Between the trimmed V and J ends, which lost 1 base and 3 bases, there was a span of 9 bases.

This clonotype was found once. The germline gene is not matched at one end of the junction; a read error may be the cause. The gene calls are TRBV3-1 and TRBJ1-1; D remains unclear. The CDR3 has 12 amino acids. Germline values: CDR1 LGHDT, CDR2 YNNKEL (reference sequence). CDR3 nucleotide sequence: TGTGCCAGCAGCCAATACGTTAGTGAAGCTTTTTTT. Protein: CASSQYVSEAFF. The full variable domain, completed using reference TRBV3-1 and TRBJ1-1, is DTAVSQTPKYLVTQMGNDKSIKCEQNLGHDTMYWYKQDSKKFLKIMFSYNNKELIINETVPNRFSPKSPDKAHLNLHINSLELGDSAVYFCASSQYVSEAFFGQGTRLTVV.

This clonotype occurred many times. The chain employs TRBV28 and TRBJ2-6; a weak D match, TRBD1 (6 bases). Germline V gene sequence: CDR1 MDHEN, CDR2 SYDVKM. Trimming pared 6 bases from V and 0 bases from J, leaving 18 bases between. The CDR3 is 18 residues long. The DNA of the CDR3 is TGTGCCAGCAGCGTCCAACGAACAGGGCTCTCTGGGGCCAACGTCCTGACTTTC. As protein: CASSVQRTGLSGANVLTF.

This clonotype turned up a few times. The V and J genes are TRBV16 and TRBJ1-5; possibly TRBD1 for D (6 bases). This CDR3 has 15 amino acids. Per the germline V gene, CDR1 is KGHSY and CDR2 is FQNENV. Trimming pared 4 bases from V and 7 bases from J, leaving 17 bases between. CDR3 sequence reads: CASSLGGKGGQPQHF. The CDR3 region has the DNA TGTGCCAGCAGCCTCGGGGGGAAGGGGGGCCAGCCCCAGCATTTT.

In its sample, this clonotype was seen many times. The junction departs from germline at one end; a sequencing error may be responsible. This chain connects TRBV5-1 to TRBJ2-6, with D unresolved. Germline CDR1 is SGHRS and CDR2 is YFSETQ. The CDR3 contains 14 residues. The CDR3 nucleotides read TGCGCCAGCAGTTTGGATTCTGGGGCCAACGTCCTGACTTTC. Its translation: CASSLDSGANVLTF.

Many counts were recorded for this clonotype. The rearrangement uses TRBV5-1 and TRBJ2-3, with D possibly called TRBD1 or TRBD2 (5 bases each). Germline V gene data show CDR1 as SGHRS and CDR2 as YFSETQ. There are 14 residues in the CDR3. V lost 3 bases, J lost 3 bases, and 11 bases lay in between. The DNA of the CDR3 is TGCGCCAGCAGCTACGAGAGGGGTACAGATACGCAGTATTTT. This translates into CASSYERGTDTQYF. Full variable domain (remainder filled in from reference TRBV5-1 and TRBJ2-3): KAGVTQTPRYLIKTRGQQVTLSCSPISGHRSVSWYQQTPGQGLQFLFEYFSETQRNKGNFPGRFSGRQFSNSRSEMNVSTLELGDSALYLCASSYERGTDTQYFGPGTRLTVL.

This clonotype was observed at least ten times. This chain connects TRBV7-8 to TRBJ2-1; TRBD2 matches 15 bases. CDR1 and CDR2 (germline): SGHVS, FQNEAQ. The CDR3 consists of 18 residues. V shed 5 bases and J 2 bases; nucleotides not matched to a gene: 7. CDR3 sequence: CASSLGTSGGLAYNEQFF. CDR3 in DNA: TGTGCCAGCAGCCTCGGGACTAGCGGGGGGCTGGCCTACAATGAGCAGTTCTTC.

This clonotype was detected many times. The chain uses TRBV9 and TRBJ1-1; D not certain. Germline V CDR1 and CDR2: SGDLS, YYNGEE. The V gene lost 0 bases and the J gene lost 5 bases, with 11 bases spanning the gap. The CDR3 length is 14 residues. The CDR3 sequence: CASSVVAEGTEAFF. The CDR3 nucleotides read TGTGCCAGCAGCGTAGTCGCAGAGGGAACTGAAGCTTTCTTT.

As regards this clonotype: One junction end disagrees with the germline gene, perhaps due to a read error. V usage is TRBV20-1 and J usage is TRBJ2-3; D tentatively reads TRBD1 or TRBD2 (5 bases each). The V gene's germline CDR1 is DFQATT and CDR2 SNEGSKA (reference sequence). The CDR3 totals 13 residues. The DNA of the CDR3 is TGCAGTGGACAGAGGGATCACACAGATACACAGTATTTT. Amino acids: CSGQRDHTDTQYF.

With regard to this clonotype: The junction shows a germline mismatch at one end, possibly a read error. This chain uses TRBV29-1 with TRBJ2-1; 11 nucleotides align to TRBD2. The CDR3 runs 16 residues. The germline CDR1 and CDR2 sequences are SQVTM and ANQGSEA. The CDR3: CSYISGGAGAYYEQSF. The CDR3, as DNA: TGCAGCTACATTAGCGGGGGGGCGGGGGCCTACTATGAGCAGTCCTTC.

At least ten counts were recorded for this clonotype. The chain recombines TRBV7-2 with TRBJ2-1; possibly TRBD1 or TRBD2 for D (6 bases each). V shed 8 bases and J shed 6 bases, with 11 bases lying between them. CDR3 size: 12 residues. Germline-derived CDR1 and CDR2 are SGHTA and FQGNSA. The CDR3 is CASGSGANEQFF. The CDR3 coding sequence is TGTGCCAGCGGCTCGGGGGCCAATGAGCAGTTCTTC.

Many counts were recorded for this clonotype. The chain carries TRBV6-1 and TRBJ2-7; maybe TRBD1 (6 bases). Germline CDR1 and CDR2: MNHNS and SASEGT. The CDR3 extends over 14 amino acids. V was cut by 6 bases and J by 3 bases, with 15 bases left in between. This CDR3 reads CASSESGQYYEQYF. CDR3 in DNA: TGTGCCAGCAGCGAGAGTGGACAGTACTACGAGCAGTACTTC.

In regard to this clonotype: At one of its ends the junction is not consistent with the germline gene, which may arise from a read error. For the CDR3, the DNA is TGCGCCAGCAGGGGTCCACCGAACACCGAGGAGCTGTTTTTT. This codes for CASRGPPNTEELFF. The genes are TRBV5-1 and TRBJ2-2, with no clear D. This CDR3 comprises 14 residues. Germline-derived CDR1 and CDR2 are SGHRS and YFSETQ.

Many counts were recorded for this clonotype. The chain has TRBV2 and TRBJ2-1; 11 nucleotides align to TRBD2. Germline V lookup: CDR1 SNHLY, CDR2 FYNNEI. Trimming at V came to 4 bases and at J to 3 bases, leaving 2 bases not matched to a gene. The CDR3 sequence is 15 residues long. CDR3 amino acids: CASSVSGGGYNEQFF. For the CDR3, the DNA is TGTGCCAGCAGTGTTAGCGGGGGGGGCTACAATGAGCAGTTCTTC.

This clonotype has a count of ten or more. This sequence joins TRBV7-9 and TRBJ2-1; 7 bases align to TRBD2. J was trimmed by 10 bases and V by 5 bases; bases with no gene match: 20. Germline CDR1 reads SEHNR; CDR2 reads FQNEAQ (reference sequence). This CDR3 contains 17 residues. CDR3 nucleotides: TGTGCCAGCAGCGCAAGCGTCGACAAGGGGTGGACTAGGGAGCAGTTCTTC. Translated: CASSASVDKGWTREQFF.